This T cell receptor (beta chain) was recorded in a study of cytomegalovirus exposure and HLA in healthy donors. Findings and limits, study-wide: Most TCR sequences proved rare, with some public TCRs found in many donors. Cytomegalovirus status was reportedly diagnosed by the classifier with high sensitivity and specificity.

Among the 120 or so subjects of the validation cohort, separate from the approximately 700-subject first cohort, were the donors. To note about this clone: Its antigen remains unknown.

Assay: immunoSEQ multiplex PCR; the TCRdb copy retains only in-frame clones and omits some. Here the sample spans 100,000 to 150,000 clones, about nine tenths being singletons. Germline V gene lookup returns CDR1 LNHNV and CDR2 YYDKDF (reference sequence). The CDR3 sequence is 16 residues long. V trimming: 5 bases; J trimming: 8 bases; junction bases outside the gene matches: 6. Sequencing was performed on PBMCs. This chain connects TRBV15 to TRBJ2-1, with TRBD2 matching 16 bases. The sequence derives from a man aged 25 to 40 in good health and CMV-seronegative. In DNA, the CDR3 is TGTGCCACCAGCGGGACTAGCGGGAGGGCCATAGATGAGCAGTTCTTC. This translates into CATSGTSGRAIDEQFF. Supplemented by reference TRBV15 and TRBJ2-1, the full variable domain reads DAMVIQNPRYQVTQFGKPVTLSCSQTLNHNVMYWYQQKSSQAPKLLFHYYDKDFNNEADTPDNFQSRRPNTSFCFLDIRSPGLGDTAMYLCATSGTSGRAIDEQFFGPGTRLTVL.